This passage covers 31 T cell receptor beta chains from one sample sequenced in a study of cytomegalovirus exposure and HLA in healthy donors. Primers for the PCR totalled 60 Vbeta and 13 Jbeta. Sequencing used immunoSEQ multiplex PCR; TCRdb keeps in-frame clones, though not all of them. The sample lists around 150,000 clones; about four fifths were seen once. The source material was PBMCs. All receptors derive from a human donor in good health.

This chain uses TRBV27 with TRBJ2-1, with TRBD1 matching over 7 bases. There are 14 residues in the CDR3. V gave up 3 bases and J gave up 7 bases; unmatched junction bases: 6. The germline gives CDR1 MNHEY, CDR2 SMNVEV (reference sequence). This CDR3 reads CASSFWAGGNEQFF. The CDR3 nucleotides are TGTGCCAGCAGTTTTTGGGCAGGGGGAAATGAGCAGTTCTTC.

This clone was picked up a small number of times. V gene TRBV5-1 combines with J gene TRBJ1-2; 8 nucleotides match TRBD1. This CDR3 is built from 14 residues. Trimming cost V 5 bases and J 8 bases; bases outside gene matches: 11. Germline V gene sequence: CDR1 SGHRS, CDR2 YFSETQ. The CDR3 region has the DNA TGCGCCAGCAGGCCTGGACAGGGCGCGCGGGGCTACACCTTC. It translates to CASRPGQGARGYTF.

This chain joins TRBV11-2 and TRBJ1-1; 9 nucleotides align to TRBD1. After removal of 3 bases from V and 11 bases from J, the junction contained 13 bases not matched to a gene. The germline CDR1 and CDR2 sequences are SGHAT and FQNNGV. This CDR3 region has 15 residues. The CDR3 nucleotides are TGTGCCAGCAGCTTTAGCCCTCCGGGACAGGGCGACGCTTTCTTT. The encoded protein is CASSFSPPGQGDAFF.

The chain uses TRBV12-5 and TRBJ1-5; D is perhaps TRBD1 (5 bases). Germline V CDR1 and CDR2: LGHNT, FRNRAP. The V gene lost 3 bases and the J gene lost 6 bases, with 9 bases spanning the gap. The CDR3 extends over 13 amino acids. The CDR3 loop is CASGFRAGQPQHF. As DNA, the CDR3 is TGTGCTAGTGGTTTCAGGGCCGGTCAGCCCCAGCATTTT.

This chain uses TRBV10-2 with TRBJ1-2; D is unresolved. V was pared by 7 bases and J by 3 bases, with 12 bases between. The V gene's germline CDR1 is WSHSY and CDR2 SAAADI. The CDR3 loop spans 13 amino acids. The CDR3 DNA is TGCGCCAGCAAACCGGGTAAAGACTATGGCTACACCTTC. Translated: CASKPGKDYGYTF.

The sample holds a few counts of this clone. The CDR3 DNA sequence: TGTGCCAGCAGCTCTTCTGGGGCCAACGTCCTGACTTTC. Protein sequence: CASSSSGANVLTF. The gene calls are TRBV7-9 and TRBJ2-6; D gene uncertain. Trimming pared 4 bases from V and 1 base from J, leaving 2 bases between. This CDR3 has 13 residues. Germline loops: CDR1 SEHNR, CDR2 FQNEAQ (reference sequence).

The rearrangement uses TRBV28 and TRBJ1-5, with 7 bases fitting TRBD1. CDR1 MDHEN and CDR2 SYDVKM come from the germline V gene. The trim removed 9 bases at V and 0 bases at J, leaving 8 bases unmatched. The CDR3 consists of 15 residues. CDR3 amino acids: CASSGGSYSNQPQHF. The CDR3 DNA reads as TGTGCCAGTTCAGGGGGATCCTATAGCAATCAGCCCCAGCATTTT.

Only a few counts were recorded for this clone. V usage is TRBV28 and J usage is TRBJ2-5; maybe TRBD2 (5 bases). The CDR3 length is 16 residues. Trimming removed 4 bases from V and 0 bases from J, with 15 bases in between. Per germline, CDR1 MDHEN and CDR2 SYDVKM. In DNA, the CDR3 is TGTGCCAGCAGTTCACCCTCGAGGGCGAACCAAGAGACCCAGTACTTC. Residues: CASSSPSRANQETQYF.

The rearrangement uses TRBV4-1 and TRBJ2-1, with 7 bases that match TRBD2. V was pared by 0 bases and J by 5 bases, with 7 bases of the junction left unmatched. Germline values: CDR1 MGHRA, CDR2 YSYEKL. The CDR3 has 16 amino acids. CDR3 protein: CASSQDWREPHNEQFF. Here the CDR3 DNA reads TGCGCCAGCAGCCAAGACTGGCGGGAGCCTCACAATGAGCAGTTCTTC.

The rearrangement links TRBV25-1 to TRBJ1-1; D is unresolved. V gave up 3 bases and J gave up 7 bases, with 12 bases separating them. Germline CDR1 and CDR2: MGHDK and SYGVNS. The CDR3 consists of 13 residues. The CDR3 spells CASSDIARSEAFF. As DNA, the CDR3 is TGTGCCAGCAGTGATATTGCAAGGAGTGAAGCTTTCTTT.

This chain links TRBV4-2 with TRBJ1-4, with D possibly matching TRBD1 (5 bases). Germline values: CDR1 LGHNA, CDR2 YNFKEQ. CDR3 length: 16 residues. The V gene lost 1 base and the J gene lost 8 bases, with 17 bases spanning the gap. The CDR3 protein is CASSQVGSGGDEKLFF. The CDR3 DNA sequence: TGTGCCAGCAGCCAAGTGGGGTCCGGAGGGGACGAAAAACTGTTTTTT.

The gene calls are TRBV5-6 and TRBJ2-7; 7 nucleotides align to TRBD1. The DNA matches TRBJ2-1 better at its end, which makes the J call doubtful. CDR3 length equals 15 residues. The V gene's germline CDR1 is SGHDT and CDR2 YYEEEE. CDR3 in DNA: TGTGCCAGCAGCTTGTTTTTGGGACAGTTAAATGAGCAGTTCTTC. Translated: CASSLFLGQLNEQFF.

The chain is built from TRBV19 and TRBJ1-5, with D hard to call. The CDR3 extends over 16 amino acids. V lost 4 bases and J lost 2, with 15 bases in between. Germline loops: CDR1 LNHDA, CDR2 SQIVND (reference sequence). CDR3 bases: TGTGCCAGTAGTACCTCCCGTTTCGGGGGCAATCAGCCCCAGCATTTT. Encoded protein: CASSTSRFGGNQPQHF.

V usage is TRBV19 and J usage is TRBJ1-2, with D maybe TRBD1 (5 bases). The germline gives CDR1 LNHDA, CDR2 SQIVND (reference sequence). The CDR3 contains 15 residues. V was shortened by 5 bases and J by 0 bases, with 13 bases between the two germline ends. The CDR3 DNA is TGTGCCAGTAGTTGGGGCAGTACCTCTAACTATGGCTACACCTTC. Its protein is CASSWGSTSNYGYTF.

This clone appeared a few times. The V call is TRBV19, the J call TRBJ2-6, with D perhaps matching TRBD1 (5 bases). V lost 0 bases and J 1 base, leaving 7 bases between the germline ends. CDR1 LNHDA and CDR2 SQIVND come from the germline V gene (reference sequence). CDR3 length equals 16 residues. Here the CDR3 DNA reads TGTGCCAGTAGTATAGAGGGGCAGTCTGGGGCCAACGTCCTGACTTTC. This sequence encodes CASSIEGQSGANVLTF.

The CDR3 DNA is TGTGCCAGCAGCTTTGGAGGCGGTGAGCAGTTCTTC. Amino acid sequence: CASSFGGGEQFF. The chain employs TRBV7-8 and TRBJ2-1; possible D gene TRBD2, 5 bases. CDR1 SGHVS and CDR2 FQNEAQ come from the germline V gene. Trimming pared 3 bases from V and 9 bases from J, leaving 9 bases between. The CDR3 is 12 residues long.

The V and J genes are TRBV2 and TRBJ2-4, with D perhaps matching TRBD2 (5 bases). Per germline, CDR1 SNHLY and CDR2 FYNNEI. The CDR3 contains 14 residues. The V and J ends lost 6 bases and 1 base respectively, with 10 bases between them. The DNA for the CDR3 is TGTGCCAGCAGCGGCGGGTGGGCCAAAAACATTCAGTACTTC. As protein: CASSGGWAKNIQYF.

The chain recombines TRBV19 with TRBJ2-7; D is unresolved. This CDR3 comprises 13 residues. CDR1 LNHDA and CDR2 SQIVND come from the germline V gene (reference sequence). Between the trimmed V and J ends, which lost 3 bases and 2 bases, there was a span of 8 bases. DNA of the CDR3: TGTGCCAGTAGTATGAGTCTAGCCTACGAGCAGTACTTC. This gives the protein CASSMSLAYEQYF.

CDR3 sequence reads: CASSIGGTSGNTIYF. CDR3 bases: TGTGCCAGCAGCATTGGAGGAACTTCTGGAAACACCATATATTTT. The chain joins TRBV2 to TRBJ1-3; unclear D gene. Germline V gene sequence: CDR1 SNHLY, CDR2 FYNNEI. The length of the CDR3 is 15 residues. V lost 6 bases and J 1 base, leaving 13 bases between the germline ends. Full variable domain (missing parts from reference TRBV2 and TRBJ1-3): EPEVTQTPSHQVTQMGQEVILRCVPISNHLYFYWYRQILGQKVEFLVSFYNNEISEKSEIFDDQFSVERPDGSNFTLKIRSTKLEDSAMYFCASSIGGTSGNTIYFGEGSWLTVV.

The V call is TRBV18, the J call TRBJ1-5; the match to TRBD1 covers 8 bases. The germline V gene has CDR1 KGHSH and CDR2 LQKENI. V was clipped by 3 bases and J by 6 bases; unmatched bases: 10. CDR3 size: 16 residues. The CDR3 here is CASSPIAPRGLQPQHF. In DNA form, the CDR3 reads TGTGCCAGCTCACCTATTGCACCCAGGGGGCTTCAGCCCCAGCATTTT.

This chain's CDR3 is CASSQEARGLEEQFF. In DNA, the CDR3 is TGCGCCAGCAGCCAAGAGGCCAGGGGGCTAGAGGAGCAGTTCTTC. The J gene is TRBJ2-1, the V gene TRBV4-3; 8 bases fit TRBD1. The V segment lost 0 bases and the J segment 10 bases; nucleotides outside the gene matches: 8. The CDR3 runs 15 residues. The V gene's germline CDR1 is LGHNA and CDR2 YSLEER.

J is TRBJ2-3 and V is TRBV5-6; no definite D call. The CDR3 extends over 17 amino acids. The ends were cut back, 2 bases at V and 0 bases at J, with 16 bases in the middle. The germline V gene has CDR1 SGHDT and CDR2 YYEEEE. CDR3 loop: CASSFLGFASSTDTQYF. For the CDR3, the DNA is TGTGCCAGCAGCTTTCTCGGGTTTGCTTCCAGCACAGATACGCAGTATTTT.

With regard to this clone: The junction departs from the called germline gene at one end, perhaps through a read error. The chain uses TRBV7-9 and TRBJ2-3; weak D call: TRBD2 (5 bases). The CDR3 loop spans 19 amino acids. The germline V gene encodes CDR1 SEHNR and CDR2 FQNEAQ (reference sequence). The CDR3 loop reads CSSSLPRPGKSHSTDTQYF. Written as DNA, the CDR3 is TGTTCCAGCAGCCTTCCTAGACCCGGGAAAAGCCACAGCACAGATACGCAGTATTTT.

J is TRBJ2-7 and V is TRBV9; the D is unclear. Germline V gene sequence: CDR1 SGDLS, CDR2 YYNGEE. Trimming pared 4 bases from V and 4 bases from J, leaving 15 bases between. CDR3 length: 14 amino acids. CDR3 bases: TGTGCCAGCAGCCCTAAGTTAGCCGTTTACGAGCAGTACTTC. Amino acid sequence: CASSPKLAVYEQYF.

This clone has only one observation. The DNA for the CDR3 is TGTGCCAGCAGTTTATTGTCGGCTGGGGGGGGCGGAGAGACCCAGTACTTC. The encoded protein is CASSLLSAGGGGETQYF. The rearrangement links TRBV28 to TRBJ2-5, with D possibly TRBD2 on 7 matching bases. This CDR3 region has 17 residues. Germline loops: CDR1 MDHEN, CDR2 SYDVKM. V lost 1 base to trimming and J lost 4 bases, with 19 bases between them.

The CDR3 spells CASSDRGSTDTQYF. In DNA, the CDR3 is TGTGCCAGCAGTGACAGGGGGTCCACAGATACGCAGTATTTT. The V and J genes are TRBV6-4 and TRBJ2-3; D perhaps matches TRBD1 (6 bases). Trimming stripped 2 bases from V and 2 bases from J, with 8 bases between. There are 14 residues in the CDR3. Germline lookup yields CDR1 MRHNA and CDR2 SNTAGT.

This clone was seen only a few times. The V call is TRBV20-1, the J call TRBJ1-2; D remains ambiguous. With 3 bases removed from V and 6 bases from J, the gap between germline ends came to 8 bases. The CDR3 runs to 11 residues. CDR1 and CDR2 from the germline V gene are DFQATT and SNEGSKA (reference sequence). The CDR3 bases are TGCAGTGCTAGGACGAGGAATGGCTACACCTTC. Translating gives CSARTRNGYTF.

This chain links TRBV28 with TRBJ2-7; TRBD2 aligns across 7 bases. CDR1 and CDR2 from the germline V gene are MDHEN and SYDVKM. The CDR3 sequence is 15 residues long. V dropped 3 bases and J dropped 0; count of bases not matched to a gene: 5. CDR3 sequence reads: CASSFWGGGSYEQYF. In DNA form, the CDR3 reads TGTGCCAGCAGTTTCTGGGGGGGAGGCTCCTACGAGCAGTACTTC.

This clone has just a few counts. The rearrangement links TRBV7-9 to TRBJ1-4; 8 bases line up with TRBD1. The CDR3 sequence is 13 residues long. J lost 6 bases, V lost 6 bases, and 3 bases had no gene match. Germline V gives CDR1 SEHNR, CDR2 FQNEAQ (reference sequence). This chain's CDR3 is CASRDRGDEKLFF. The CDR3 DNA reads TGTGCCAGCAGAGACAGGGGAGATGAAAAACTGTTTTTT.

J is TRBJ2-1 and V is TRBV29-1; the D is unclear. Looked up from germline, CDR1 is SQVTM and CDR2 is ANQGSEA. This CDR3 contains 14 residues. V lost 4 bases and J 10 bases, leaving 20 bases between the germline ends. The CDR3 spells CSVVGSVARSEQFF. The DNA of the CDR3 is TGCAGCGTTGTAGGAAGCGTCGCGAGGTCGGAGCAGTTCTTC.

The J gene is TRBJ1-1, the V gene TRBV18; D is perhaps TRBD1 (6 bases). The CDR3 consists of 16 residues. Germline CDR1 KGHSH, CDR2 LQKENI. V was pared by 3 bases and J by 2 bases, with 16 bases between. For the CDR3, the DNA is TGTGCCAGCTCACCCCGGAGGGGGGGGCATAACACTGAAGCTTTCTTT. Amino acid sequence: CASSPRRGGHNTEAFF.